A selection of T cell receptor beta chains follows, all from one sample in a study of cytomegalovirus exposure and HLA in healthy donors. Sequencing used immunoSEQ multiplex PCR; TCRdb keeps in-frame clones, though not all of them. This sample has around 150,000 clones, with 60% to 80% found just once. Sequencing used PBMCs. The origin of the receptors is a middle-aged woman in good health and CMV-seronegative. Each CDR3 is given with its conserved first and last residue. D genes are given only for firm matches. Rows give clone size only sometimes, using once, few, many, or a class for an expanded clone.

j_gene | abundance | d_gene | v_gene | CDR3nt | CDR3aa
TRBJ2-4 | NA | NA | TRBV6-5 | TGTGCCAGCAGTATCAGGGTCCTGGGCAAAAACATTCAGTACTTC | CASSIRVLGKNIQYF
TRBJ1-5 | NA | NA | TRBV19 | TGTGCCAGTAGTACCACTAACTCTCGGGAAAGCAATCAGCCCCAGCATTTT | CASSTTNSRESNQPQHF
TRBJ2-7 | NA | TRBD2 | TRBV11-2 | TGTGCCAGCAGCTCGGAGCTAGCGGGGGGCTCCTACGAGCAGTACTTC | CASSSELAGGSYEQYF
TRBJ2-1 | few | TRBD2 | TRBV7-6 | TGTGCCAGCAGCTCGGGGACTAGCGGGAGGGGGGCCTACAATGAGCAGTTCTTC | CASSSGTSGRGAYNEQFF
TRBJ2-7 | NA | TRBD1 | TRBV11-2 | TGTGCCAGCAGCTTAGAGGCAGGGGGCCCCTACGAGCAGTACTTC | CASSLEAGGPYEQYF
TRBJ2-1 | NA | TRBD2 | TRBV28 | TGTGCCAGCAGCTTGGGGACTATCCCCTACAATGAGCAGTTCTTC | CASSLGTIPYNEQFF
TRBJ2-1 | NA | TRBD1 | TRBV28 | TGTGCCAGCAGCCCTACCGGGACAGGTATCAATGAGCAGTTCTTC | CASSPTGTGINEQFF
TRBJ1-3 | NA | NA | TRBV2 | TGTGCCAGCTCGTACTCTGGAAACACCATATATTTT | CASSYSGNTIYF
TRBJ2-5 | NA | TRBD2 | TRBV10-2 | TGCGCCAGCAGTCCAGTAGCGGGGTCTTACGAGACCCAGTACTTC | CASSPVAGSYETQYF
TRBJ2-6 | few | NA | TRBV19 | TGTGCCAGTACCCCCGGGGATTTCTCTGGGGCCAACGTCCTGACTTTC | CASTPGDFSGANVLTF
TRBJ2-7 | NA | TRBD2 | TRBV10-3 | TGTGCCATCAGTGAGGTGGGGACTAGGAGCTCCTACGAGCAGTACTTC | CAISEVGTRSSYEQYF
TRBJ2-7 | NA | TRBD2 | TRBV5-6 | TGTGCCAGCAGCTTGTGGGGGGGGTCCGAGCAGTACTTC | CASSLWGGSEQYF
TRBJ1-1 | NA | NA | TRBV6-6 | TGTGCCAGCTCCAGCGGCGTGTACACTGAAGCTTTCTTT | CASSSGVYTEAFF
TRBJ2-3 | NA | TRBD2 | TRBV9 | TGTGCCAGCAGCGTAGCAACTAGCGGGATGGGAGGCACAGATACGCAGTATTTT | CASSVATSGMGGTDTQYF
TRBJ2-1 | NA | NA | TRBV30 | TGTGCCTGGAGTGTATACAACAATGAGCAGTTCTTC | CAWSVYNNEQFF
TRBJ2-7 | NA | NA | TRBV6-5 | TGTGCCAGCAGTTACTCGTCGACCTCGGGGGAGCAGTACTTC | CASSYSSTSGEQYF
TRBJ2-2 | once | NA | TRBV19 | TGTGCCAGTAGTATAATGGCTGCGAACACCGGGGAGCTGTTTTTT | CASSIMAANTGELFF
TRBJ1-3 | few | NA | TRBV14 | TGTGCCAGCAGCCAGAACAGGGCGTTGGGAAACACCATATATTTT | CASSQNRALGNTIYF
TRBJ1-1 | once | TRBD1 | TRBV5-6 | TGTGCCAGCAGCTTCTTCCTTGGACAGGGGGCCAACACTGAAGCTTTCTTT | CASSFFLGQGANTEAFF
TRBJ2-5 | NA | NA | TRBV7-6 | TGTGCCAGCAGCCCACATGGGACAAGGATCGAGACCCAGTACTTC | CASSPHGTRIETQYF
TRBJ1-2 | NA | TRBD1 | TRBV19 | TGTGCCAGTAGTGCCCGGACAGGGATTAACTATGGCTACACCTTC | CASSARTGINYGYTF
TRBJ2-3 | NA | TRBD2 | TRBV5-1 | TGCGCCAGCAGCTTGGAAGGACTAGCGGGCACAGATACGCAGTATTTT | CASSLEGLAGTDTQYF
TRBJ2-3 | few | TRBD2 | TRBV18 | TGTGCCAGCTCCCGAGCGGGGAGTTTCACAGATACGCAGTATTTT | CASSRAGSFTDTQYF
TRBJ1-2 | NA | NA | TRBV10-3 | TGTGCCATCAGTGAGCCACAATACTATGGCTACACCTTC | CAISEPQYYGYTF
TRBJ2-2 | NA | NA | TRBV10-3 | TGTGCCATCATGGAACGGACAGCGAACACCGGGGAGCTGTTTTTT | CAIMERTANTGELFF
TRBJ1-1 | NA | NA | TRBV5-6 | TGTGCCAGCAGCTTGTATCAGGGGCTGAGTACTGAAGCTTTCTTT | CASSLYQGLSTEAFF
TRBJ1-2 | NA | NA | TRBV5-4 | TGTGCCAGCACCCAGGGCGGTGGCTACACCTTC | CASTQGGGYTF
TRBJ2-2 | few | TRBD2 | TRBV9 | TGTGCCAGCAGCGTGCGGACTAGCGGGGGGGCCGGGGAGTCCGGGGAGCTGTTTTTT | CASSVRTSGGAGESGELFF
TRBJ2-3 | few | NA | TRBV7-3 | TGTGCCAGCAGCCGCGACTACGAGGCAGATACGCAGTATTTT | CASSRDYEADTQYF
TRBJ1-5 | NA | NA | TRBV2 | TGTGCCAGCAGTCCAGACAACCCCGTATTCAATCAGCCCCAGCATTTT | CASSPDNPVFNQPQHF
TRBJ2-7 | NA | NA | TRBV5-1 | TGCGCCAGCAGTTTCATTGCAGGGGCTCCCTCCGAGCAGTACTTC | CASSFIAGAPSEQYF